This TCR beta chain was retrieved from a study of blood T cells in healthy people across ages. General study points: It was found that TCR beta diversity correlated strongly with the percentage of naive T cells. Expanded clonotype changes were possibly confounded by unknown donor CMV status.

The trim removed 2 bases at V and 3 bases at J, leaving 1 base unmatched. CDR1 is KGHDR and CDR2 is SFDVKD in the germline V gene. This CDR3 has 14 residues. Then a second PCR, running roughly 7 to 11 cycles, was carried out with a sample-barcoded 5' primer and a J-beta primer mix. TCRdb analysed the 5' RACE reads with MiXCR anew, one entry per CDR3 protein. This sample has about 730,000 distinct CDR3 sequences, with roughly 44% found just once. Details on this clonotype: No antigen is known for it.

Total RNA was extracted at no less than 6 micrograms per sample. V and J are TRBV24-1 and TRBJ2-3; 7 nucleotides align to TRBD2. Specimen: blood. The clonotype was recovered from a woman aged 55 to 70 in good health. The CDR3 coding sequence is TGTGCCACCAGTGATTGGGGGGGAACAGATACGCAGTATTTT. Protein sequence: CATSDWGGTDTQYF.